The present entry profiles one T cell receptor beta chain with its context. This entry belongs to a study of shared clonotypes between healthy human individuals. Only in-frame clones appear in the TCRdb table, and some are missing; sequencing was by immunoSEQ multiplex PCR. Found here are 2 million to 2.5 million clones, 95% of them singletons; the top ten hold roughly 0.13%. Germline V gives CDR1 SGHRS, CDR2 YFSETQ. The CDR3 is made up of 16 amino acids. Trimming removed 3 bases from V and 6 bases from J; junction bases left unmatched: 10. The material sequenced was naive CD4+ T cells sorted from blood. Subset specified: CD45RA+ positively selected. This rearrangement joins TRBV5-1 to TRBJ2-3; TRBD2 matches at 10 bases. This sequence originates from a man between 18 and 29 years old in good health. The CDR3, as DNA: TGCGCCAGCAGCTCCACTAGCGGGGCGGAGAGGGATACGCAGTATTTT. It codes for CASSSTSGAERDTQYF.